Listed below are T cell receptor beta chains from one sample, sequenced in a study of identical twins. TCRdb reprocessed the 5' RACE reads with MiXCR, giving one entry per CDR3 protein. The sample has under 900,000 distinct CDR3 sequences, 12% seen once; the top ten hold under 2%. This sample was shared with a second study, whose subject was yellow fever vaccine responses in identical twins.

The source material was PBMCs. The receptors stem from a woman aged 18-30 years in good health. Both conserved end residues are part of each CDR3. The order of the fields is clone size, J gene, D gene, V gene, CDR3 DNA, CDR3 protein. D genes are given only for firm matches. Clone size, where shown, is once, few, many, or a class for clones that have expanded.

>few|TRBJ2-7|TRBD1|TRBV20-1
TGCAGTGCTAGCCTCGGACAGGGGATTACGAGGCAGTACTTC
CSASLGQGITRQYF
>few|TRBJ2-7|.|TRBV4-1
TGCGCCAGCAGCCAAGAGGAAGGGCATTACGAGCAGTACTTC
CASSQEEGHYEQYF
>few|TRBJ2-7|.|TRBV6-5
TGTGCCAGCAGTTATCGAAGGGCAGACTCCTACGAGCAGTACTTC
CASSYRRADSYEQYF
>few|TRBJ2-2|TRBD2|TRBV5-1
TGCGCCAGCAGCTGGGGACTAGAGAACACCGGGGAGCTGTTTTTT
CASSWGLENTGELFF
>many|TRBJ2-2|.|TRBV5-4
TGTGCCAGCAGTCGGTATGTCCCCGGGGAGCTGTTTTTT
CASSRYVPGELFF
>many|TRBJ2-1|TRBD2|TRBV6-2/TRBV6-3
TGTGCCAGCAGTTTAAGCGGGGGTTTCTACAATGAGCAGTTCTTC
CASSLSGGFYNEQFF
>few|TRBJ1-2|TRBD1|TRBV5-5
TGTGCCAGCAGCCGGGTCTCCGGGACAGGGGGAGAAGGCTACACCTTC
CASSRVSGTGGEGYTF
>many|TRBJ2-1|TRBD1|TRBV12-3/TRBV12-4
TGTGCCAGCAGTTTTTTGGGACAGTCGCACAATGAGCAGTTCTTC
CASSFLGQSHNEQFF
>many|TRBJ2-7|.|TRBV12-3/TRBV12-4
TGTGCCAGCAGTTTATTGGACCGTTCCTACGAGCAGTACTTC
CASSLLDRSYEQYF
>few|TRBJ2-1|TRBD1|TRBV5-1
TGCGCCAGCAGAACCGGGACAGGGGCTTACAATGAGCAGTTCTTC
CASRTGTGAYNEQFF
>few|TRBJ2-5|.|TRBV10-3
TGTGCCATCCCCATCCGGGGCGGTGGAGAGACCCAGTACTTC
CAIPIRGGGETQYF
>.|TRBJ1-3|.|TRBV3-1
TGTGCCAGCAGCACACTACAGGGCTCTGGAAACACCATATATTTT
CASSTLQGSGNTIYF
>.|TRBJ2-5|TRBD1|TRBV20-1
TGCAGTGCTTTTTGGACAGGGCCGGCAGAGACCCAGTACTTC
CSAFWTGPAETQYF
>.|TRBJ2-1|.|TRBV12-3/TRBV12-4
TGTGCCAGCAGTTTAGGGCTGGGCCTCCTTTACAATGAGCAGTTCTTC
CASSLGLGLLYNEQFF
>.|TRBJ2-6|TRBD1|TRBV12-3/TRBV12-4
TGTGCCAGCAGTTTAGGATCACAGGGGCCTGGGGCCAACGTCCTGACTTTC
CASSLGSQGPGANVLTF
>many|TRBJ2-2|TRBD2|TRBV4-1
TGCGCCAGCAGCCACCTTTTAGCGGGGGGGGTCACCGGGGAGCTGTTTTTT
CASSHLLAGGVTGELFF
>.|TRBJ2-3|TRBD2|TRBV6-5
TGTGCCAGCAGTTCTCCCGGGACTAGCGGGAGGGCCGTCGCAGATACGCAGTATTTT
CASSSPGTSGRAVADTQYF
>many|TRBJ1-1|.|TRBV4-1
TGCGCCAGCAGCCAAGATCCCGTGCGGTTATTGAACACTGAAGCTTTCTTT
CASSQDPVRLLNTEAFF